Listed below are T cell receptor beta chains from one sample, sequenced in a study of blood T cells in healthy people across ages. MiXCR was run by TCRdb on the 5' RACE reads, yielding one entry per CDR3 protein. Of roughly 830,000 distinct CDR3 sequences in the sample, roughly 60% were seen once. Sequencing was done on a sample of blood. Receptor source: a man aged 25 to 40 in good health. The conserved cysteine and the conserved F or W are not part of the CDR3 here.

J gene	V gene	CDR3 protein
-	TRBV29-1	SVRRGYEQY
TRBJ2-5	TRBV15	ATSRGLAQEEQY
-	TRBV6-5	ASSSGDPGRPETQY
TRBJ2-3	TRBV6-2/TRBV6-3	ASSYSRQATDTQY
TRBJ2-5	TRBV5-1	ASSLEAGPIQETQY
TRBJ2-3	TRBV29-1	SAEGDTDTQY
TRBJ1-5	TRBV20-1	SARDLEGPWNQPQH
TRBJ2-7	TRBV5-1	ASSGQGNSYEQY
TRBJ1-5	TRBV12-3/TRBV12-4	ASSYRSSNQPQH
TRBJ2-5	TRBV13	ASSPSGLAVQETQY
TRBJ2-7	TRBV15	ATSREFGRTSVEQY
TRBJ2-1	TRBV20-1	SARISGQGAWEQF
TRBJ2-3	TRBV2	ASSEARQDTQY
TRBJ2-1	TRBV6-5	ASSYPQSGDSYNEQF
-	TRBV11-1	VIAIQATYEQY
TRBJ2-1	TRBV4-1	ASSQGDRGSNEQF
TRBJ2-7	TRBV6-5	ASSRAHKWGGEQY
TRBJ2-1	TRBV12-5	ASGPTSGAYNEQF
TRBJ2-3	TRBV11-2	ASTYSGTDTQY
TRBJ1-4	TRBV12-3/TRBV12-4	ASSLRGNEKLF
TRBJ2-1	TRBV20-1	SATRPAGSSYNEQF
TRBJ2-1	TRBV7-9	ASTPNEQF
TRBJ2-7	TRBV29-1	SVENPQGVSYEQY
TRBJ2-2	TRBV6-2/TRBV6-3	ASSYTGQAGTGELF
TRBJ2-3	TRBV4-1	ASSQDLPGGTDTQY
TRBJ2-4	TRBV9	ASSSPGGHNIQY
TRBJ1-1	TRBV11-2	ASSLDINTEAF
TRBJ2-1	TRBV29-1	SVLTGATYNEQF
TRBJ2-5	TRBV9	ASSVGLAGTYQETQY
TRBJ2-1	TRBV9	ASSVAVQNEQF
TRBJ1-2	TRBV7-9	ASKTGNYGYT
TRBJ2-5	TRBV6-2/TRBV6-3	ASSFGRRETQY
TRBJ2-7	TRBV5-1	ASSSGQPGDEQY
TRBJ2-7	TRBV6-5	ASSYSLLTGQGSEQY
TRBJ2-1	TRBV12-3/TRBV12-4	ASTETGDEQF
TRBJ2-1	TRBV10-3	VISGAGTGLNEQF
TRBJ2-2	TRBV12-3/TRBV12-4	ASSLRDGDTGELF
TRBJ2-5	TRBV7-9	ASSFRVKETQY
TRBJ2-4	TRBV28	ASSLLLDLAKNVQY
TRBJ2-7	TRBV27	ASPTPGGNYYEQY
TRBJ2-1	TRBV4-3	ASSQAQDHGEQF
TRBJ2-7	TRBV20-1	SASDLAGATYEQY
TRBJ1-2	TRBV7-3	ASSPGGQPSNYGYT
TRBJ2-7	TRBV28	ASSLDKQY
TRBJ2-3	TRBV12-3/TRBV12-4	ASVRSTDTQY
TRBJ1-2	TRBV18	ASSPVDRGEYGYT
TRBJ1-1	TRBV7-2	ASSPPEGPAF
TRBJ2-7	TRBV5-1	ASSGGAVEQY
TRBJ2-2	TRBV3-1	ASSQVRPGELF
TRBJ1-4	TRBV4-3	ASSQAGRGEKLF
TRBJ1-2	TRBV18	ASSPQTGQRGYGYT
TRBJ2-5	TRBV5-1	ASSLTGSGEETQY